Sequencing of this T cell receptor (beta chain) was carried out in a study of blood T cell repertoires in COVID-19. On the study more broadly: The United States, Italy and Spain supplied acute and convalescent COVID-19 samples. In each case, the material was cDNA or gDNA derived from T cells, B-cell-depleted T cells, or PBMCs.

The V gene's germline CDR1 is SGHKS and CDR2 YYEKEE (reference sequence). CDR3 length: 15 residues. J gave up 8 bases and V 3 bases, and 6 bases lay outside the gene matches. How the authors handled the data: Amplification of reference gene primers was used by the study to estimate nucleated cell counts. Generated by immunoSEQ multiplex PCR, the TCRdb table keeps only in-frame clones and is missing some. V and J calls and clone size are given by that table; D and trimming were obtained from the DNA. Among some 26,000 clones listed, around nine tenths were seen once. This TCR came from a human donor with active COVID-19. The donor label of this sample is uncertain. The chain recombines TRBV5-5 with TRBJ2-1; 12 bases are shared with TRBD2. The sample consisted of peripheral blood. The DNA for the CDR3 is TGTGCCAGCAGCTGGAGACTAGCGGGAGTCTATGAGCAGTTCTTC. It specifies CASSWRLAGVYEQFF.